The T cell receptor (beta chain) under discussion was sequenced for a study of blood T cells in healthy people across ages. Study findings and constraints: Per million T cells, TCR beta diversity dropped roughly linearly as age increased.

Whenever a sample was processed, at least 6 million PBMCs were isolated. Per sample, extraction of total RNA gave at least 5.5 micrograms in every case. The second PCR ran roughly 7 to 12 cycles with a sample-barcoded 5' primer and J-beta primers. TCRdb itself ran the 5' RACE reads through MiXCR, one entry per CDR3 protein. This sample has 1.5 million to 1.9 million distinct CDR3 sequences, with less than 45% found just once. A few counts support this clonotype. Its antigen is unidentified. The TCR originated in a woman aged 18-35 years in good health. The source material was blood.

CDR3 protein: CASSLRAASGANVLTF. CDR3 nucleotide sequence: TGTGCCAGCAGCTTAAGGGCGGCTAGTGGGGCCAACGTCCTGACTTTC. The genes are TRBV7-2 and TRBJ2-6; no reliable D call. There are 16 residues in the CDR3. Per the germline V gene, CDR1 is SGHTA and CDR2 is FQGNSA. V was pared by 2 bases and J by 3 bases, with 11 bases between.